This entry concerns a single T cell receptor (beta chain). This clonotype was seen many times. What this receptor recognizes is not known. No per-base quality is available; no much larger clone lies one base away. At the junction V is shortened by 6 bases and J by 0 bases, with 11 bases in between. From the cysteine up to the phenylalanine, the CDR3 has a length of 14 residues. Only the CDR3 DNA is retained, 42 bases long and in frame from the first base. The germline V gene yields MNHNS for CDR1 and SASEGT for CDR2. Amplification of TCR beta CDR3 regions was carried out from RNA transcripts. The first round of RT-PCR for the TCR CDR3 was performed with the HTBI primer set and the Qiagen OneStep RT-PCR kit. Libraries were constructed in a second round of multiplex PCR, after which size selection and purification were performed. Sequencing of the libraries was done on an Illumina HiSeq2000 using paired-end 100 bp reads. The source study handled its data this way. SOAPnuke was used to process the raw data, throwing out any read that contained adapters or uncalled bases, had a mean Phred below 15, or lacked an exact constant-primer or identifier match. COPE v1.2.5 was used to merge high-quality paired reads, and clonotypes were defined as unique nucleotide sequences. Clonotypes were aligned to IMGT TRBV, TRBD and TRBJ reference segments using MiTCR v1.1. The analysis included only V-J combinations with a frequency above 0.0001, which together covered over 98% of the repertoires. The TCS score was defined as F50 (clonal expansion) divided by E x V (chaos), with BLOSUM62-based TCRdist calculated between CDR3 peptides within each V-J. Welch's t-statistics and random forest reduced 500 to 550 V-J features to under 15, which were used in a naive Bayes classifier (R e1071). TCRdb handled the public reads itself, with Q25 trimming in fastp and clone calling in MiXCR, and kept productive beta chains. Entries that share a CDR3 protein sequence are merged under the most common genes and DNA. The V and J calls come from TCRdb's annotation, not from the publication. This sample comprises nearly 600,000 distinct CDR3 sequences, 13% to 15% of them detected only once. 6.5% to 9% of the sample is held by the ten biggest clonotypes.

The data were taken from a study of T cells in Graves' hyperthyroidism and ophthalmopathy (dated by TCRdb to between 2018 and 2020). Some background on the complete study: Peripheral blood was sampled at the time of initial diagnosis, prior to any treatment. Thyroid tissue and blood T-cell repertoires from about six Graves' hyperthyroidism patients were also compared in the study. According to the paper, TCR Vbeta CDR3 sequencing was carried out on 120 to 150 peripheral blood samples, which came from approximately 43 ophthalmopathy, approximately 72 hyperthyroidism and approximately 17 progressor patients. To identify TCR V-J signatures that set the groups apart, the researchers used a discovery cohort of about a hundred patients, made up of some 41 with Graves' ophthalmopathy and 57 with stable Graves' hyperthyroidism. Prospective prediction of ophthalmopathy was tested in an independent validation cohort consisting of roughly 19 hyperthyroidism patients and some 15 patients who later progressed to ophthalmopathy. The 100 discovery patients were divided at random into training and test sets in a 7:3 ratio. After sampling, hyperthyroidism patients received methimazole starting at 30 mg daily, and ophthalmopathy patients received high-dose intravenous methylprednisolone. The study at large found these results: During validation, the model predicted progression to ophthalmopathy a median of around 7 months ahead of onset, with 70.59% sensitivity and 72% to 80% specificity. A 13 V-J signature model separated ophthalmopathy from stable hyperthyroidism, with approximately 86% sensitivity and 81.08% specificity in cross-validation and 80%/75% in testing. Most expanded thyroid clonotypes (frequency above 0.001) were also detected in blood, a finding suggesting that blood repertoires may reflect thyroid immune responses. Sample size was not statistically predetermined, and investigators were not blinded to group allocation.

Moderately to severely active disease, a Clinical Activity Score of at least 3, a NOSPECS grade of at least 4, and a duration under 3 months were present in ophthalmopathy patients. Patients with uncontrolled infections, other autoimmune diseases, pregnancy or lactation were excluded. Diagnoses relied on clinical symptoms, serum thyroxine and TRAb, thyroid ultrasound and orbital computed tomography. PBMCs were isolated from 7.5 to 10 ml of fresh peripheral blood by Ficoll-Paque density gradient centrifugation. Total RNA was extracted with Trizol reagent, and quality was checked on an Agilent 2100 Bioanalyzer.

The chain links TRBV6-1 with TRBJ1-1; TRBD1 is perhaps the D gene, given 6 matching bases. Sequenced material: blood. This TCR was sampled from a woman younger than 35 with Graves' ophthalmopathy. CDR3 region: CASRYGTLNTEAFF. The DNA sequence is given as TGTGCCAGCAGATACGGGACATTGAACACTGAAGCTTTCTTT.